This record looks at one T cell receptor beta chain sequence and its context. The data are from a study of cytotoxic CD8 clonotypes in ibrutinib-treated CLL. TCRdb's table, derived via immunoSEQ multiplex PCR, lists solely in-frame clones and lacks some. The table records about 330,000 clones, 67% of them present only once. The CDR3 sequence is 14 residues long. V was trimmed by 0 bases and J by 4 bases, leaving 11 bases between them. The germline V gene encodes CDR1 SGDLS and CDR2 YYNGEE. Sequenced material: PBMCs, taken after 36 months of ibrutinib treatment. The receptor was isolated from a human donor with chronic lymphocytic leukemia. The V call is TRBV9, the J call TRBJ2-7; D is perhaps TRBD2 (6 bases). CDR3: CASSVEGRGYEQYF. DNA of the CDR3: TGTGCCAGCAGCGTAGAGGGACGGGGGTACGAGCAGTACTTC.